These 20 T cell receptor beta chains were sequenced from one sample in a study of blood T cells in healthy people across ages. Together with a sample-barcoded 5' primer, a J-beta primer mix was included in a second PCR lasting about 6 to 12 cycles. Each CDR3 protein is one row after TCRdb ran MiXCR on the 5' RACE reads. In the table there are hundreds of thousands of distinct CDR3 sequences, 21% of which are singletons. The specimen sequenced was blood. Receptor source: a man between 65 and 79 years old in good health.

V usage is TRBV7-9 and J usage is TRBJ2-5; D remains ambiguous. Trimming took 5 bases from V and 5 from J, leaving 15 bases between them. This CDR3 has 14 amino acids. Germline CDR1 and CDR2: SEHNR and FQNEAQ (reference sequence). CDR3 sequence (DNA): TGTGCCAGCAGCCCCACTATAAACAGTGAGACCCAGTACTTC. It encodes CASSPTINSETQYF.

The chain links TRBV5-5 to TRBJ1-1; TRBD1 might be the D (6 bases). CDR3 length: 14 amino acids. In germline, CDR1 is SGHKS, CDR2 YYEKEE (reference sequence). V was clipped by 1 base and J by 3 bases, with 10 bases between them. DNA for the CDR3: TGTGCCAGCAGCTTGACAGGGAGGGACACTGAAGCTTTCTTT. Its protein is CASSLTGRDTEAFF.

This clonotype has a single count. Lacking the conserved final phenylalanine or tryptophan, this CDR3 likely reflects a read error. The chain carries TRBV6-1 and TRBJ2-1; 9 bases align to TRBD2. The assigned J gene may be wrong: the sequence end matches TRBJ2-7 better. CDR3 length: 16 residues. Germline V gene data show CDR1 as MNHNS and CDR2 as SASEGT. The DNA for the CDR3 is TGTGCCAGCAGTCGACTAGCGGAGGGGATATCGGGCGAGCAGTACTCC. It yields the protein CASSRLAEGISGEQYS.

This clonotype occurred many times. The V and J genes are TRBV28 and TRBJ2-4; D unresolved. V lost 3 bases, J lost 3 bases, and 15 bases lay in between. In germline, CDR1 is MDHEN, CDR2 SYDVKM. The CDR3 length is 16 residues. DNA of the CDR3: TGTGCCAGCAGTTTTGGCGCAATTGGGGTCAAAAACATTCAGTACTTC. This translates into CASSFGAIGVKNIQYF.

This clonotype showed up just a few times. The J gene is TRBJ2-7, the V gene TRBV4-1; D call uncertain. Trimming shortened V by 2 bases and J by 4 bases, and 15 bases separated the two germline ends. CDR1 MGHRA and CDR2 YSYEKL come from the germline V gene. CDR3 length: 15 residues. CDR3 sequence (DNA): TGCGCCAGCAGCCAACGTAAAAGTGAGCTTTACGAGCAGTACTTC. Amino acids: CASSQRKSELYEQYF.

The chain couples TRBV7-9 to TRBJ2-5, with D perhaps TRBD1 (6 bases). The last part of the DNA fits TRBJ2-7 better; the J call may be wrong. CDR1 SEHNR and CDR2 FQNEAQ come from the germline V gene (reference sequence). This CDR3 is built from 14 residues. CDR3: CASSSGQTLYEQYF. The CDR3 nucleotides are TGTGCCAGCAGCTCAGGACAGACTCTCTACGAGCAGTACTTC.

There are a few counts of this clonotype. The chain joins TRBV6-2 or TRBV6-3 to TRBJ2-5, with 9 bases fitting TRBD2. The CDR3 consists of 16 residues. From germline, CDR1 is MNHEY and CDR2 SVGEGT. V lost 0 bases to trimming and J lost 4 bases; unmatched junction nucleotides: 6. CDR3 protein: CASSYSPSGVGETQYF. The CDR3 DNA follows: TGTGCCAGCAGTTACTCGCCTAGCGGGGTAGGAGAGACCCAGTACTTC.

The V call is TRBV5-6, the J call TRBJ2-2; the D gene could be TRBD1 or TRBD2 (5 bases each). Looked up from germline, CDR1 is SGHDT and CDR2 is YYEEEE. The CDR3 is 15 amino acids. V gave up 4 bases and J gave up 4 bases, with 14 bases separating them. CDR3 in amino acids: CASSVGGVGTGELFF. The CDR3 region has the DNA TGTGCCAGCAGCGTTGGGGGAGTAGGCACCGGGGAGCTGTTTTTT.

This clonotype has at least ten counts. CDR3 in amino acids: CASSPRTGGYGYTF. The DNA for the CDR3 is TGTGCCAGCAGCCCTAGGACAGGGGGTTATGGCTACACCTTC. The chain joins TRBV14 to TRBJ1-2; the match to TRBD1 covers 10 bases. CDR1 is SGHDN and CDR2 is FVKESK in the germline V gene. The CDR3 is 14 amino acids. After removal of 4 bases from V and 5 bases from J, the junction contained 4 bases not matched to a gene.

CDR3 sequence reads: CSARVNLPGYYGYTF. The CDR3 nucleotides read TGCAGTGCTAGGGTAAACTTACCGGGATACTATGGCTACACCTTC. The chain joins TRBV20-1 to TRBJ1-2; D not certain. Trimming took off 3 bases at V and 3 bases at J, with 17 bases between the two ends. The CDR3 sequence is 15 residues long. From germline, CDR1 is DFQATT and CDR2 SNEGSKA (reference sequence).

This clonotype was counted a few times. The rearrangement uses TRBV30 and TRBJ2-1; 10 nucleotides align to TRBD2. The V gene's germline CDR1 is GTSNPN and CDR2 SVGIG (reference sequence). After removal of 2 bases from V and 9 bases from J, the junction contained 7 bases not matched to a gene. This CDR3 has 14 residues. CDR3 bases: TGTGCCTGGAGTAAAGCGGGAGGGCCGGGTGAGCAGTTCTTC. It translates to CAWSKAGGPGEQFF.

This clonotype turned up a few times. The V call is TRBV5-6, the J call TRBJ1-2; 9 bases fit TRBD1. Looked up from germline, CDR1 is SGHDT and CDR2 is YYEEEE. This CDR3 is built from 16 residues. Trimming removed 4 bases from V and 5 bases from J; junction bases left unmatched: 12. The CDR3 here is CASSLRGRDRDYGYTF. The CDR3 DNA is TGTGCCAGCAGCCTTCGCGGCCGGGACAGGGATTATGGCTACACCTTC.

Comment on this clonotype: A much bigger clone sits one base away, suggesting this may be a read error. This chain links TRBV7-2 with TRBJ1-5, with 9 bases aligning to TRBD1. CDR3 size: 14 residues. Germline V gene sequence: CDR1 SGHTA, CDR2 FQGNSA. The CDR3 coding sequence is TGTGCCAGCAGCTTAAGGACAGGGGATCAGCCCCGGCATTTT. Its protein product is CASSLRTGDQPRHF. Using reference TRBV7-2 and TRBJ1-5 for the parts outside the CDR3, the full variable domain is GAGVSQSPSNKVTEKGKDVELRCDPISGHTALYWYRQSLGQGLEFLIYFQGNSAPDKSGLPSDRFSAERTGGSVSTLTIQRTQQEDSAVYLCASSLRTGDQPRHFGDGTRLSIL.

This clonotype was counted once. The gene calls are TRBV20-1 and TRBJ2-1; maybe TRBD1 (6 bases). Deletions cut 6 bases from V and 3 bases from J, with 21 bases between. CDR3 size: 16 residues. Germline CDR1 DFQATT, CDR2 SNEGSKA (reference sequence). Here the CDR3 DNA reads TGCAGTGCAAAGCAACAGGGCTCCATAATCTACAATGAGCAGTTCTTC. Protein product: CSAKQQGSIIYNEQFF.

This chain links TRBV18 with TRBJ2-7; 9 bases are a match to TRBD2. The CDR3 runs 13 residues. With V trimmed by 6 bases and J by 4 bases, 4 bases remained unmatched. Germline V gene data show CDR1 as KGHSH and CDR2 as LQKENI. In DNA, the CDR3 is TGTGCCAGCTCGATGGGACTAGCTTACGAGCAGTACTTC. Residues: CASSMGLAYEQYF.

This chain joins TRBV6-6 and TRBJ2-3, with TRBD1 matching over 8 bases. This CDR3 comprises 16 residues. Germline trimming cut 6 bases from V and 0 bases from J; bases unmatched to any gene: 8. From germline, CDR1 is MNHNY and CDR2 SVGAGI (reference sequence). CDR3 sequence (DNA): TGTGCCAGCAGGCGGGACAGGTCCTCTAGCACAGATACGCAGTATTTT. Its protein product is CASRRDRSSSTDTQYF.

This chain connects TRBV12-3 or TRBV12-4 to TRBJ1-1; unclear D gene. The CDR3 has 12 residues. V was clipped by 3 bases and J by 8 bases, with 10 bases between them. The DNA of the CDR3 is TGTGCCAGCAGTTTGGGGTTCACCGAAGCTTTCTTT. Translating it yields CASSLGFTEAFF.

The V gene is TRBV2, the J gene TRBJ1-1; perhaps TRBD1 as D (5 bases). Germline V gives CDR1 SNHLY, CDR2 FYNNEI. Trimming cost V 5 bases and J 3 bases, with 10 bases left between them. The CDR3 contains 13 residues. CDR3 in DNA: TGTGCCAGCAGTCGGGACGTAGACACTGAAGCTTTCTTT. Encoded protein: CASSRDVDTEAFF.

This clonotype was detected a few times. The gene calls are TRBV20-1 and TRBJ2-5; 11 nucleotides line up with TRBD2. The J call could be wrong; TRBJ2-1 is a better fit for the DNA end. The CDR3 sequence is 15 residues long. Germline V gene sequence: CDR1 DFQATT, CDR2 SNEGSKA (reference sequence). CDR3 bases: TGCAGTGCTAGAGTCCCACTAGCGGGAGCACGTGAGCAGTTCTTC. It translates to CSARVPLAGAREQFF.

The CDR3 nucleotides read TGTGCCATCAGTTCCCGGACAGGCCCCTCCGAGCAGTACTTC. It specifies CAISSRTGPSEQYF. The V call is TRBV10-3, the J call TRBJ2-7; 7 bases align to TRBD1. The germline CDR1 and CDR2 sequences are ENHRY and SYGVKD. The CDR3 runs to 14 residues. J gave up 6 bases and V 5 bases, and 10 bases lay outside the gene matches.